What follows describes a single T cell receptor (beta chain). From the 5' RACE reads, TCRdb called clonotypes with MiXCR, one entry per CDR3 protein. The table includes roughly 630,000 distinct CDR3 sequences, roughly 6.6% detected once. The data are from a study of identical twins. Separately, the same data were catalogued under a study of yellow fever vaccine responses in identical twins.

The sequence was obtained from a woman aged 18 to 35 in good health. Input material: PBMCs.

The CDR3 protein is CASSMTGTGPNEQYF. CDR3 nucleotides: TGTGCCAGTAGTATGACGGGGACAGGCCCTAACGAGCAGTACTTC. The chain uses TRBV19 and TRBJ2-7, with 8 positions matching TRBD1. The V and J ends lost 3 bases and 5 bases, in that order; junction bases with no gene match: 9. Per the germline V gene, CDR1 is LNHDA and CDR2 is SQIVND (reference sequence). The CDR3 has 15 residues.